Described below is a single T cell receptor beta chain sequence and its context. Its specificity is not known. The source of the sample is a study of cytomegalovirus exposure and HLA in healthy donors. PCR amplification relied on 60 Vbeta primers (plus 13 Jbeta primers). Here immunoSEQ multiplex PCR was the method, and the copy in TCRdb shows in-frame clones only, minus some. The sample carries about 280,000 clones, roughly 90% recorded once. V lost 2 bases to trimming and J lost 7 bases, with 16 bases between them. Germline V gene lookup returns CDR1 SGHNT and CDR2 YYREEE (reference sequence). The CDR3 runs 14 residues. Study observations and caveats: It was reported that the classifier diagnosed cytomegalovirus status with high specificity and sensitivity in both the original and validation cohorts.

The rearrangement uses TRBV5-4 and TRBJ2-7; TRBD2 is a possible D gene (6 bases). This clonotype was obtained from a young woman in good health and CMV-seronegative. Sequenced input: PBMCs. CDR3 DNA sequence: TGTGCCAGCAGCTTTATGACTAGTCCTACGGAGCAGTACTTC. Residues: CASSFMTSPTEQYF.